The 22 T cell receptor beta chains below were found in one sample sequenced in a study of cytomegalovirus exposure and HLA in healthy donors. PCR was performed using 60 Vbeta and 13 Jbeta primers. Assay used: immunoSEQ multiplex PCR; TCRdb lists only in-frame clones, some missing. The sample lists 70,000 or so clones, about 74% seen once, with 11% in the top ten. The sequencing input was PBMCs. The origin of the receptors is an older woman in good health and CMV-seropositive.

The CDR3 DNA sequence: TGTGCCTCTAAATACAGGGGGCAGAATTCACCCCTCCACTTT. It encodes CASKYRGQNSPLHF. V is TRBV30 and J is TRBJ1-6, with TRBD1 matching over 9 bases. CDR1 GTSNPN and CDR2 SVGIG come from the germline V gene (reference sequence). The CDR3 covers 14 residues. V lost 7 bases and J lost 7; bases outside the gene matches: 8.

This clone was seen a few times. The gene calls are TRBV6-5 and TRBJ2-7, with D perhaps matching TRBD1 (6 bases). Trimming left V 0 bases short and J 3 bases short, with 12 bases between. The CDR3 is 15 amino acids. Per the germline V gene, CDR1 is MNHEY and CDR2 is SVGAGI. CDR3 residues: CASSYSLTGNYEQYF. In nucleotides, the CDR3 is TGTGCCAGCAGTTACTCCCTAACAGGGAACTACGAGCAGTACTTC.

The chain recombines TRBV10-3 with TRBJ2-3; 10 bases are a match to TRBD2. After removal of 4 bases from V and 2 bases from J, the junction contained 6 bases not matched to a gene. Germline-derived CDR1 and CDR2 are ENHRY and SYGVKD. There are 16 residues in the CDR3. DNA for the CDR3: TGTGCCATCAGTGGGACTAGCGGACATAACACAGATACGCAGTATTTT. It translates to CAISGTSGHNTDTQYF.

The genes are TRBV5-6 and TRBJ1-1; D remains unclear. From germline, CDR1 is SGHDT and CDR2 YYEEEE. Deletions cut 4 bases from V and 7 bases from J, with 14 bases between. CDR3 size: 13 residues. The CDR3 DNA reads as TGTGCCAGCAGCCAGAATCGACACAGTGAAGCTTTCTTT. Translating gives CASSQNRHSEAFF.

The chain employs TRBV10-3 and TRBJ1-6; 8 bases fit TRBD1. The CDR3 length is 17 residues. Germline values: CDR1 ENHRY, CDR2 SYGVKD. The V and J ends lost 10 bases and 4 bases, in that order; junction bases with no gene match: 15. Written as DNA, the CDR3 is TGTGCCACCGTGGCGGACAGGGCCGTCTCGTATAATTCACCCCTCCACTTT. Translating it yields CATVADRAVSYNSPLHF.

This rearrangement joins TRBV5-6 to TRBJ2-5, with 7 bases that match TRBD1. Losses at the gene ends were 4 bases for V and 5 bases for J; bases not matched to a gene: 14. This CDR3 comprises 16 residues. Germline assignment: CDR1 SGHDT and CDR2 YYEEEE. CDR3 nucleotide sequence: TGTGCCAGCAGCCTATTGACAGGGAATGGCGGCGAGACCCAGTACTTC. This gives the protein CASSLLTGNGGETQYF.

The chain joins TRBV5-1 to TRBJ1-6; D not resolved. Germline V CDR1 and CDR2: SGHRS, YFSETQ. V shed 5 bases and J shed 6 bases, with 12 bases lying between them. The CDR3 totals 14 residues. Written as DNA, the CDR3 is TGCGCCAGCAGTCTCGCGGGAAGTAATTCACCCCTCCACTTT. Its translation is CASSLAGSNSPLHF.

The chain is built from TRBV5-1 and TRBJ2-1, with D uncertain. Trimming removed 4 bases at V and 3 bases at J, with 5 bases between. The germline V gene encodes CDR1 SGHRS and CDR2 YFSETQ. This CDR3 is built from 12 residues. The CDR3 nucleotides are TGCGCCAGCAGCGACATCTACAATGAGCAGTTCTTC. It is translated as CASSDIYNEQFF.

This clone was detected a few times. The chain uses TRBV19 and TRBJ1-1; 8 nucleotides line up with TRBD1. Germline V gene data show CDR1 as LNHDA and CDR2 as SQIVND (reference sequence). J was trimmed by 8 bases and V by 3 bases; bases with no gene match: 11. This CDR3 has 15 residues. The CDR3 bases are TGTGCCAGTAGTATCATCGGGCAGGGGGCAGGGGAAGCTTTCTTT. Protein sequence: CASSIIGQGAGEAFF.

The chain carries TRBV6-1 and TRBJ1-2; 8 bases map to TRBD1. Per germline, CDR1 MNHNS and CDR2 SASEGT. CDR3 size: 15 residues. V was clipped by 7 bases and J by 4 bases; unmatched bases: 11. The CDR3 sequence is CASTTGGIYPYGYTF. CDR3 sequence (DNA): TGTGCCAGCACCACAGGGGGGATCTACCCCTATGGCTACACCTTC.

Remarks on this clone: The same CDR3 is also encoded by other DNA sequences in this sample. The chain has TRBV7-9 and TRBJ1-4, with a tentative D call TRBD1 (5 bases). Germline V CDR1 and CDR2: SEHNR, FQNEAQ (reference sequence). This CDR3 is built from 14 residues. Trimming removed 1 base from V and 7 bases from J, with 10 bases in between. In DNA form, the CDR3 reads TGTGCCAGCAGCTTAGGACAGCGCGTTGAAAAACTGTTTTTT. This codes for CASSLGQRVEKLFF. The full variable domain, in which reference TRBV7-9 and TRBJ1-4 provide the parts outside the CDR3, is DTGVSQNPRHKITKRGQNVTFRCDPISEHNRLYWYRQTLGQGPEFLTYFQNEAQLEKSRLLSDRFSAERPKGSFSTLEIQRTEQGDSAMYLCASSLGQRVEKLFFGSGTQLSVL.

Written as DNA, the CDR3 is TGTGCCAGCAGCGTTAGACTAGCGGGGGATGAGCAGTTCTTC. Amino acids: CASSVRLAGDEQFF. The gene calls are TRBV9 and TRBJ2-1, with 12 bases that match TRBD2. The CDR3 spans 14 residues. The J segment lost 8 bases and the V segment lost 2 bases, leaving 2 bases of the junction unmatched. Per the germline V gene, CDR1 is SGDLS and CDR2 is YYNGEE. The full variable domain, rest sourced from reference TRBV9 and TRBJ2-1, is DSGVTQTPKHLITATGQRVTLRCSPRSGDLSVYWYQQSLDQGLQFLIQYYNGEERAKGNILERFSAQQFPDLHSELNLSSLELGDSALYFCASSVRLAGDEQFFGPGTRLTVL.

V and J are TRBV9 and TRBJ2-2, with 7 bases that match TRBD2. From germline, CDR1 is SGDLS and CDR2 YYNGEE. With V trimmed by 2 bases and J by 3 bases, 10 bases remained unmatched. The CDR3 has 17 amino acids. The CDR3 protein is CASSVTPSSGDTGELFF. CDR3 DNA: TGTGCCAGCAGCGTCACACCTTCTAGCGGTGACACCGGGGAGCTGTTTTTT.

V usage is TRBV2 and J usage is TRBJ1-1; 9 nucleotides agree with TRBD1. The CDR3 runs 11 residues. Per germline, CDR1 SNHLY and CDR2 FYNNEI. J lost 7 bases, V lost 10 bases, and 4 bases had no gene match. In nucleotides, the CDR3 is TGTGCCACGACAGGGGGTGGTGAAGCTTTCTTT. It is translated as CATTGGGEAFF.

The chain has TRBV18 and TRBJ1-4; possibly TRBD1 for D (6 bases). This CDR3 has 15 amino acids. V shed 3 bases and J shed 0 bases, with 8 bases lying between them. Germline CDR1 is KGHSH and CDR2 is LQKENI. The CDR3 protein is CASSPGQATNEKLFF. In DNA, the CDR3 is TGTGCCAGCTCACCGGGACAAGCAACTAATGAAAAACTGTTTTTT. The complete variable domain, with remaining parts taken from reference TRBV18 and TRBJ1-4, reads NAGVMQNPRHLVRRRGQEARLRCSPMKGHSHVYWYRQLPEEGLKFMVYLQKENIIDESGMPKERFSAEFPKEGPSILRIQQVVRGDSAAYFCASSPGQATNEKLFFGSGTQLSVL.

This clone came up a few times. The CDR3 coding sequence is TGTGCCAGCAGCCCGGTCGGTCGCGAACTCTTCTATGGCTACACCTTC. Protein product: CASSPVGRELFYGYTF. V usage is TRBV14 and J usage is TRBJ1-2; D not certain. The germline gives CDR1 SGHDN, CDR2 FVKESK. Between the trimmed V and J ends, which lost 4 bases and 4 bases, there was a span of 19 bases. The CDR3 is 16 amino acids.

The count of this clone is one. The chain combines TRBV7-3 with TRBJ1-1, with no clear D. V gave up 5 bases and J gave up 0 bases, with 7 bases separating them. Looked up from germline, CDR1 is SGHTA and CDR2 is FQGTGA. The CDR3 extends over 13 amino acids. The CDR3 loop is CASSQDMNTEAFF. The CDR3 coding sequence is TGTGCCAGCAGCCAGGATATGAACACTGAAGCTTTCTTT.

The chain combines TRBV6-1 with TRBJ2-7; 8 bases fit TRBD1. V lost 6 bases and J lost 5; bases outside the gene matches: 12. The CDR3 spans 15 residues. The V gene's germline CDR1 is MNHNS and CDR2 SASEGT. DNA for the CDR3: TGTGCCAGCAGCGCTGGACAGGGTTCATATGACGAGCAGTACTTC. Protein: CASSAGQGSYDEQYF.

The rearrangement links TRBV4-1 to TRBJ1-2, with a tentative D call TRBD1 (6 bases). Germline V gives CDR1 MGHRA, CDR2 YSYEKL. The CDR3 sequence is 16 residues long. Trimming took 0 bases from V and 2 from J, leaving 13 bases between them. The CDR3 DNA sequence: TGCGCCAGCAGCCAAGAATATCGGGGGGCAAACTATGGCTACACCTTC. It translates to CASSQEYRGANYGYTF.

V gene TRBV5-1 combines with J gene TRBJ2-5; TRBD2 aligns across 7 bases. Germline V gene data show CDR1 as SGHRS and CDR2 as YFSETQ. Trimming cost V 1 base and J 3 bases; bases outside gene matches: 9. The CDR3 totals 16 residues. This CDR3 reads CASSLWGGESKETQYF. DNA of the CDR3: TGCGCCAGCAGCTTGTGGGGGGGAGAATCCAAAGAGACCCAGTACTTC. Together with reference TRBV5-1 and TRBJ2-5, the CDR3 gives the full variable domain: KAGVTQTPRYLIKTRGQQVTLSCSPISGHRSVSWYQQTPGQGLQFLFEYFSETQRNKGNFPGRFSGRQFSNSRSEMNVSTLELGDSALYLCASSLWGGESKETQYFGPGTRLLVL.

The chain carries TRBV9 and TRBJ1-2; D is perhaps TRBD1 (6 bases). Trimming removed 3 bases at V and 2 bases at J, with 11 bases between. The CDR3 is made up of 14 amino acids. Per the germline V gene, CDR1 is SGDLS and CDR2 is YYNGEE. The CDR3 loop is CASSAEGGNYGYTF. The CDR3 DNA reads as TGTGCCAGCAGCGCCGAGGGGGGGAACTATGGCTACACCTTC.

About this clone itself: This may come from a read error, since a much larger clone is one base off. V usage is TRBV5-5 and J usage is TRBJ1-5; perhaps TRBD1 as D (5 bases). CDR3 size: 15 residues. Germline loops: CDR1 SGHKS, CDR2 YYEKEE (reference sequence). V lost 5 bases, J lost 0 bases, and 12 bases lay in between. The CDR3 loop is CASSPDMYSNQPQHF. CDR3 sequence (DNA): TGTGCCAGCAGTCCGGACATGTATAGCAATCAGCCCCAGCATTTT.